This T cell receptor beta chain was identified in a study of post-analysis software for immune sequencing data. General study results and limits: TRBV5-6, TRBV5-1 and TRBV20-1 were among 4 or 5 TRBV segments more frequent in patients than controls. F measure grouped same-batch samples tightly together. Significantly decreased normalized Chao1 diversity was recorded for multiple sclerosis patients relative to controls.

Researchers reported that TCR beta cDNA libraries carried unique molecular identifiers. Hundreds of thousands of cDNA molecules were obtained from approximately 1 to 10 million T cells. TCRdb fed the PCR reads into MiXCR, producing one record per CDR3 protein. The data hold about 820,000 distinct CDR3 sequences, with around 50% observed a single time. Turning to this clonotype: Its antigen is currently unknown.

Germline V gene data show CDR1 as SQVTM and CDR2 as ANQGSEA. Trimming shortened V by 6 bases and J by 1 base, and 16 bases separated the two germline ends. The CDR3 covers 15 residues. The chain combines TRBV29-1 with TRBJ1-5; D not certain. This TCR was recovered from a girl aged 5-17 years with multiple sclerosis. The specimen sequenced was blood. The CDR3 sequence: CSVGDGPESNQPQHF. The CDR3 coding sequence is TGCAGCGTGGGCGATGGGCCGGAGAGCAATCAGCCCCAGCATTTT.